The entry that follows covers one T cell receptor beta chain sequence. Germline CDR1 SGHRS, CDR2 YFSETQ. The CDR3 runs to 15 residues. V dropped 4 bases and J dropped 1; count of bases not matched to a gene: 5. This specimen belongs to a study of T cell clones after liver transplantation. Repertoires were generated with immunoSEQ multiplex PCR, while TCRdb's copy carries only in-frame clones and drops some. The repertoire holds tens of thousands of clones, with 65% to 75% as singletons. The gene calls are TRBV5-1 and TRBJ2-3; 8 bases fit TRBD1. Here the sequenced sample was CD4+ T cells from blood, taken before liver transplant. This clonotype was obtained from a human donor who received a liver transplant. CDR3 DNA sequence: TGCGCCAGCAGCCCACGGACAGGGCGCACAGATACGCAGTATTTT. The encoded protein is CASSPRTGRTDTQYF.